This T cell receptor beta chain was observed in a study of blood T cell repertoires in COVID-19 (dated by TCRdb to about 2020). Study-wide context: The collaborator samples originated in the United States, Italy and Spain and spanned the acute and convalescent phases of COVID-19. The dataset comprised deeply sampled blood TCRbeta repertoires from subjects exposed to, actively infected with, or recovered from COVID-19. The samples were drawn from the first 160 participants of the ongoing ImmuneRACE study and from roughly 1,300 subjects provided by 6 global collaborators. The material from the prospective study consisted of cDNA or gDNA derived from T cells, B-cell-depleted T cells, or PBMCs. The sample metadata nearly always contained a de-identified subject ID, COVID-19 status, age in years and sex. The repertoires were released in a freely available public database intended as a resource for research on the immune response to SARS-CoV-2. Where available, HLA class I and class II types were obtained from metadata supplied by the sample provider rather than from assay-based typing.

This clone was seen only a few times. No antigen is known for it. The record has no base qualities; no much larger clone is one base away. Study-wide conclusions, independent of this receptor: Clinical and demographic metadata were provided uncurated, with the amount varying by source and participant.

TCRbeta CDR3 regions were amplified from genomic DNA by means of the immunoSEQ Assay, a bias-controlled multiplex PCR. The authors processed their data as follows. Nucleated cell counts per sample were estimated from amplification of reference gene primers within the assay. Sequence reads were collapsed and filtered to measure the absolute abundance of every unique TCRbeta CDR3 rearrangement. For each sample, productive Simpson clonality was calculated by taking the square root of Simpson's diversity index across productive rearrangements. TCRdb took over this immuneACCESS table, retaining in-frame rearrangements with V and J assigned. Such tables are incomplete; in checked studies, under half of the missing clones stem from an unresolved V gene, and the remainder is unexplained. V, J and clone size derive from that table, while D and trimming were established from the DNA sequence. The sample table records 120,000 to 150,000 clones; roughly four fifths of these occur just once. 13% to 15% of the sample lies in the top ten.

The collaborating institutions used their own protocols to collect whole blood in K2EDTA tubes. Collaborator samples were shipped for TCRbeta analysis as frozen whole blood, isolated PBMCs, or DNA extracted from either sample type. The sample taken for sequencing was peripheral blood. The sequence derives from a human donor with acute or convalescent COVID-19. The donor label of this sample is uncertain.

The CDR3 reads as follows: CASSVERGLGSYNEQFF. The DNA is as follows: TGTGCCAGCAGCGTAGAGCGGGGACTAGGGTCCTACAATGAGCAGTTCTTC. This chain is built from TRBV9 and TRBJ2-1; the junction holds 8 bases that match TRBD2. The CDR1 and CDR2 encoded by the germline V gene are SGDLS and YYNGEE. The CDR3 sequence holds 17 residues, the cysteine and phenylalanine included. The read is trimmed to its CDR3 DNA, 51 bases read in frame from base 1. At the junction V is shortened by 0 bases and J by 1 base; bases outside the gene matches: 6.